These 9 T cell receptor beta chains originate from one sample sequenced in a study of T cells in Graves' hyperthyroidism and ophthalmopathy. There were TCR beta CDR3 regions amplified from RNA transcripts. The HTBI primer set served for first-round RT-PCR of the TCR CDR3. A single record per CDR3 protein comes from TCRdb applying MiXCR to the multiplex PCR reads. The repertoire holds a few hundred thousand distinct CDR3 sequences, with 12% to 15% as singletons. Material for sequencing was blood. The receptor set was obtained from a woman in her forties with Graves' hyperthyroidism.

The rearrangement uses TRBV20-1 and TRBJ2-7; 10 bases are a match to TRBD2. The V gene end was trimmed by 0 bases and the J gene end by 3 bases; junction bases not matched to a gene: 11. The CDR3 spans 17 residues. From germline, CDR1 is DFQATT and CDR2 SNEGSKA (reference sequence). The chain's CDR3 is CSARDHIWASGSYEQYF. CDR3 in DNA: TGCAGTGCTAGAGATCATATTTGGGCTAGCGGGAGCTACGAGCAGTACTTC.

This clonotype was counted ten times or more. The chain employs TRBV3-1 and TRBJ1-5, with D unresolved. V lost 5 bases and J lost 3, with 17 bases in between. The CDR3 has 16 residues. Looked up from germline, CDR1 is LGHDT and CDR2 is YNNKEL (reference sequence). This chain's CDR3 is CASSLSGTYSNQPQHF. As DNA, the CDR3 is TGTGCCAGCAGCTTAAGCGGCACCTACTCCAATCAGCCCCAGCATTTT. Filled out from reference TRBV3-1 and TRBJ1-5, the complete variable domain reads DTAVSQTPKYLVTQMGNDKSIKCEQNLGHDTMYWYKQDSKKFLKIMFSYNNKELIINETVPNRFSPKSPDKAHLNLHINSLELGDSAVYFCASSLSGTYSNQPQHFGDGTRLSIL.

This clonotype has at least ten counts. The CDR3 is CASTIASRGETQYF. CDR3 DNA sequence: TGTGCCAGCACCATAGCAAGCCGGGGAGAGACCCAGTACTTC. This chain connects TRBV11-2 to TRBJ2-5; a weak D match, TRBD2 (5 bases). Looked up from germline, CDR1 is SGHAT and CDR2 is FQNNGV. The CDR3 runs 14 residues. V dropped 7 bases and J dropped 4 bases, with 16 bases sitting between them.

The table lists this clonotype with many counts. The chain joins TRBV10-3 to TRBJ2-7; unclear D gene. The germline CDR1 and CDR2 sequences are ENHRY and SYGVKD. Trimming pared 4 bases from V and 0 bases from J, leaving 13 bases between. The CDR3 consists of 15 residues. CDR3 protein: CAISGATGSSYEQYF. In DNA, the CDR3 is TGTGCCATCAGTGGGGCGACCGGCAGCTCCTACGAGCAGTACTTC.

In its sample, this clonotype was seen many times. The chain couples TRBV2 to TRBJ1-1, with 9 nucleotides matching TRBD1. The length of the CDR3 is 14 residues. Germline loops: CDR1 SNHLY, CDR2 FYNNEI. V shed 6 bases and J 1 base; nucleotides not matched to a gene: 3. CDR3 residues: CASRRDRANTEAFF. The CDR3 region has the DNA TGTGCCAGCAGGAGGGACAGGGCGAACACTGAAGCTTTCTTT.

This chain uses TRBV5-5 with TRBJ1-1; D is undetermined. V was trimmed by 0 bases and J by 10 bases, leaving 13 bases between them. The CDR3 consists of 13 residues. Per germline, CDR1 SGHKS and CDR2 YYEKEE (reference sequence). In DNA, the CDR3 is TGTGCCAGCAGCTTGGACTCTGGAGGAAGAGCTTTCTTT. Amino acids: CASSLDSGGRAFF.

The chain links TRBV10-3 to TRBJ2-7, with 10 nucleotides matching TRBD2. The germline gives CDR1 ENHRY, CDR2 SYGVKD. The length of the CDR3 is 15 residues. Germline trimming cut 3 bases from V and 2 bases from J; bases unmatched to any gene: 4. As DNA, the CDR3 is TGTGCCATCAGTGATGGGCTAGCGGGGGCCTACGAGCAGTACTTC. As protein: CAISDGLAGAYEQYF.

The rearrangement joins TRBV7-3 to TRBJ2-1; D not resolved. Trimming shortened V by 2 bases and J by 0 bases, and 8 bases separated the two germline ends. The CDR3 is 15 amino acids. Germline loops: CDR1 SGHTA, CDR2 FQGTGA. The CDR3 protein is CASSLETVSYNEQFF. CDR3 nucleotide sequence: TGTGCCAGCAGCTTAGAGACCGTCTCCTACAATGAGCAGTTCTTC.

This clonotype was recorded many times. This chain links TRBV7-9 with TRBJ2-5; tentatively, D is TRBD2 (6 bases). The CDR3 has 14 amino acids. The V gene's germline CDR1 is SEHNR and CDR2 FQNEAQ (reference sequence). The germline V and J ends were trimmed by 5 bases and 5 bases, with 15 bases remaining between them. CDR3: CASSPYGGVETQYF. In nucleotides, the CDR3 is TGTGCCAGCAGCCCGTACGGGGGAGTGGAGACCCAGTACTTC.